The clone carrying this T cell receptor (beta chain) was recorded at least ten times. Antigen unknown. The CDR3 is 15 residues long. V was clipped by 8 bases and J by 0 bases, with 14 bases between them. An equimolar mix of two oligonucleotides served as the beta constant-region primer for TRBC1 and TRBC2. Ligated cDNA was amplified by four rounds of PCR with nested alpha and beta constant-region primers and SP2. Each CDR3 protein gets one entry after TCRdb re-called the UMI-ligation and nested PCR reads with MiXCR. This sample has 98,000 or so distinct CDR3 sequences; about 14% occur once, and the top ten carry roughly 2.8%. The sample belongs to a study of naive and memory T cell subsets. Whole-study results and caveats: Activation and differentiation may alter RNA-based TCR counts. Especially in CD8 cells, naive repertoires contained a few larger clonotypes, possibly CD45RA-re-expressing memory cells.

The sequence derives from a human donor in good health. This rearrangement joins TRBV12-3 or TRBV12-4 to TRBJ2-1; TRBD2 is a possible D gene (5 bases). Sequencing was carried out using naive CD8+ T cells from blood. CDR3 in amino acids: CASSDSPSSYNEQFF. For the CDR3, the DNA is TGTGCCAGCTCGGACTCCCCGAGCTCCTACAATGAGCAGTTCTTC.